Listed here are 7 T cell receptor beta chains from one sample, sequenced in a study of OX40 agonist ivuxolimab in advanced cancers. The protocol was immunoSEQ multiplex PCR, while the TCRdb copy is restricted to in-frame clones and leaves out a portion. The table includes under 85,000 clones, around 84% detected once. The sample in question was CD4+ or CD8+ T cells sorted from blood, obtained in a trial of the OX40 agonist ivuxolimab. Receptor source: an adult with an advanced solid tumor such as melanoma, head and neck, liver or kidney cancer.

V usage is TRBV28 and J usage is TRBJ1-2; 8 positions agree with TRBD1. Germline-derived CDR1 and CDR2 are MDHEN and SYDVKM. The CDR3 covers 15 residues. The J segment lost 4 bases and the V segment lost 5 bases, leaving 9 bases of the junction unmatched. CDR3 in DNA: TGTGCCAGCAGTACCTCGACAGGGGAGCCCTATGGCTACACCTTC. This encodes CASSTSTGEPYGYTF.

Here the CDR3 reads CASSEQGRGFETQYF. In DNA form, the CDR3 reads TGTGCCAGCAGTGAACAAGGCAGAGGTTTCGAGACCCAGTACTTC. The chain links TRBV6-1 to TRBJ2-5; D is unclear. In germline, CDR1 is MNHNS, CDR2 SASEGT. With 2 bases removed from V and 5 bases from J, the gap between germline ends came to 15 bases. The CDR3 extends over 15 amino acids.

The chain recombines TRBV30 with TRBJ2-7; D may be TRBD1 (5 bases). The germline V and J ends were trimmed by 5 bases and 2 bases, with 7 bases remaining between them. CDR3 size: 11 residues. The V gene's germline CDR1 is GTSNPN and CDR2 SVGIG (reference sequence). The CDR3 DNA is TGTGCCTGGGGGGCGACCTACGAGCAGTACTTC. It yields the protein CAWGATYEQYF.

This chain links TRBV19 with TRBJ2-2, with D hard to call. Trimming removed 2 bases at V and 3 bases at J, with 1 base between. The CDR3 has 12 residues. The germline V gene encodes CDR1 LNHDA and CDR2 SQIVND (reference sequence). The CDR3, as DNA: TGTGCCAGTAGTATATACACCGGGGAGCTGTTTTTT. As protein: CASSIYTGELFF.

The gene calls are TRBV7-2 and TRBJ2-5; D uncertain. The J call is in doubt because the DNA end fits TRBJ2-7 better. Germline V lookup: CDR1 SGHTA, CDR2 FQGNSA. The CDR3 totals 15 residues. The CDR3 sequence: CASSLAGDPTYEQYF. In DNA form, the CDR3 reads TGTGCCAGCAGCTTAGCCGGCGACCCAACCTACGAGCAGTACTTC.

The chain uses TRBV4-1 and TRBJ2-7; 8 bases align to TRBD2. The CDR3 consists of 16 residues. V dropped 5 bases and J dropped 1; count of bases not matched to a gene: 10. From germline, CDR1 is MGHRA and CDR2 YSYEKL. CDR3 region: CASSKGLAGPSYEQYF. CDR3 nucleotides: TGCGCCAGCAGCAAAGGACTAGCAGGCCCATCCTACGAGCAGTACTTC.

The rearrangement links TRBV10-3 to TRBJ2-7, with 15 bases identical to TRBD2. From germline, CDR1 is ENHRY and CDR2 SYGVKD. Trimming at V came to 6 bases and at J to 4 bases, leaving 10 bases not matched to a gene. The CDR3 totals 17 residues. The CDR3 sequence is CAIRQTGTSGRSYEQYF. The CDR3 bases are TGTGCCATCAGGCAGACCGGGACTAGCGGGAGGTCATACGAGCAGTACTTC.